The present T cell receptor (beta chain) was sequenced within a study of blood T cell repertoires in COVID-19. The protocol was immunoSEQ multiplex PCR, while the TCRdb copy is restricted to in-frame clones and leaves out a portion. The repertoire has 50,000 to 60,000 clones, about nine tenths of them found once; the top ten carry more than 3%. Sequencing input: peripheral blood. This clonotype was obtained from a man aged 40-50 years with COVID-19, enrolled during active disease.

CDR3 sequence: CATSDAPGLKSGELFF. CDR3 coding DNA: TGTGCCACCAGTGATGCCCCGGGACTAAAGTCCGGGGAGCTGTTTTTT. The chain joins TRBV24-1 to TRBJ2-2, with 7 nucleotides matching TRBD2. The CDR3 is 16 residues long. Germline CDR1 and CDR2: KGHDR and SFDVKD. V shed 3 bases and J 6 bases; nucleotides not matched to a gene: 9.